This T cell receptor (beta chain) was recorded in a study of regulatory T cells in long-lasting Graves disease. Overall study: Patients newly diagnosed with Graves' had been on antithyroid drugs for under 3 months.

Time point here: newly diagnosed GD, antithyroid drugs for less than 3 months. Generation of the TCR library employed RNA extracted from PBMCs. Ten or more counts support this clonotype. CDR3 regions were amplified by Arm-PCR using iRepertoire HTBI primers to build TCR beta libraries. TCRdb used MiXCR to reprocess the multiplex PCR reads, holding one entry per CDR3 protein. Among 350,000 to 500,000 distinct CDR3 sequences listed, approximately 14% were seen once. After removal of 7 bases from V and 10 bases from J, the junction contained 13 bases not matched to a gene. There are 15 residues in the CDR3. This same sample was also part of a study on T cells in Graves' hyperthyroidism and ophthalmopathy.

The material was peripheral blood mononuclear cells (PBMCs), obtained at new diagnosis, from a patient treated with antithyroid drugs. This chain links TRBV12-3 or TRBV12-4 with TRBJ2-1, with 10 bases aligning to TRBD2. The sequence was collected from a woman in her forties or fifties with Graves disease. The CDR3 loop reads CASIQLAGPGEEQFF. In nucleotides, the CDR3 is TGTGCCAGCATCCAACTAGCGGGACCGGGAGAAGAGCAGTTCTTC.